This TCR beta chain was documented in a study of blood T cells in healthy people across ages. The use of a sample-barcoded 5' primer and a J-beta primer mix characterized a second PCR of roughly 6 to 11 cycles. MiXCR, run by TCRdb on the 5' RACE reads, gives a single entry per CDR3 protein. This sample has 1.4 million or so distinct CDR3 sequences; 40% to 45% occur once, and the top ten carry 4%. Trimming pared 3 bases from V and 1 base from J, leaving 11 bases between. Germline V gene data show CDR1 as MGHDK and CDR2 as SYGVNS. This CDR3 contains 15 residues. Whole-study findings and limits: Any conclusive comparison of naive versus antigen-experienced cells was prevented by using unsorted PBMCs.

This clonotype was seen a handful of times. Its target is not known. About 10 milliliters of peripheral blood were drawn from each donor into EDTA-treated tubes. The receptor was isolated from a woman under 30 in good health. This sequence joins TRBV25-1 and TRBJ2-3; D gene uncertain. The sequenced material came from blood. As DNA, the CDR3 is TGTGCCAGCAGTGACCACACAAGACGCACAGATACGCAGTATTTT. Residues: CASSDHTRRTDTQYF.